Below are 12 T cell receptor beta chains sequenced from a single sample in a study of monozygotic twins with inflammatory bowel disease. Each CDR3 protein gets one entry in TCRdb, which reprocessed the 5' RACE reads and gives no DNA. The sample includes some 99,000 distinct CDR3 sequences. The specimen sequenced was blood. These receptors were taken from a human donor with ulcerative colitis or Crohn's disease, or a healthy co-twin of an affected twin (not recorded which).

This chain connects TRBV12-3 or TRBV12-4 to TRBJ1-2. The CDR3 covers 13 residues. The CDR3 reads CASSPRRAGGYTF.

This chain uses TRBV18 with TRBJ2-1; TCRdb's assignment of TRBD2 cannot be checked, as there is no DNA. This CDR3 has 17 residues. Germline V gene data show CDR1 as KGHSH and CDR2 as LQKENI. The CDR3 is CASSPPRRGGDMDEQFF.

V gene TRBV12-3 or TRBV12-4 combines with J gene TRBJ1-1. The CDR3 extends over 13 amino acids. The CDR3 protein is CASSFRGGDEAFF.

The chain employs TRBV12-3 or TRBV12-4 and TRBJ1-5; the D call from TCRdb, TRBD1, cannot be confirmed without DNA. This CDR3 is 17 amino acids long. This CDR3 reads CASRPGVRGISNQPQHF.

The rearrangement links TRBV28 to TRBJ2-2; the TCRdb call, TRBD1, lacks DNA for checking. Germline V gives CDR1 MDHEN, CDR2 SYDVKM. There are 16 residues in the CDR3. CDR3 in amino acids: CASSFSTGGGTGELFF.

Here the CDR3 reads CASSLIGIPNSPLHF. The chain carries TRBV5-1 and TRBJ1-6. Germline CDR1 and CDR2: SGHRS and YFSETQ. This CDR3 comprises 15 residues. Complete variable domain (other parts from reference TRBV5-1 and TRBJ1-6): KAGVTQTPRYLIKTRGQQVTLSCSPISGHRSVSWYQQTPGQGLQFLFEYFSETQRNKGNFPGRFSGRQFSNSRSEMNVSTLELGDSALYLCASSLIGIPNSPLHFGNGTRLTVT.

The rearrangement uses TRBV7-9 and TRBJ1-2; TCRdb proposes TRBD1, but this gene call is untestable without DNA. Germline CDR1 reads SEHNR; CDR2 reads FQNEAQ (reference sequence). The CDR3 sequence is 15 residues long. CDR3 protein: CASSLVIGTGFGYTF. Together with reference TRBV7-9 and TRBJ1-2, the CDR3 gives the full variable domain: DTGVSQNPRHKITKRGQNVTFRCDPISEHNRLYWYRQTLGQGPEFLTYFQNEAQLEKSRLLSDRFSAERPKGSFSTLEIQRTEQGDSAMYLCASSLVIGTGFGYTFGSGTRLTVV.

The V and J genes are TRBV12-3 or TRBV12-4 and TRBJ2-5; with no DNA, the TCRdb D assignment of TRBD1 cannot be verified. CDR3 length: 14 amino acids. This CDR3 reads CASSVTGFQETQYF.

The V call is TRBV6-6, the J call TRBJ2-7; TCRdb gives TRBD1 as the D gene, but with no DNA this cannot be confirmed. The CDR3 is 14 residues long. CDR1 is MNHNY and CDR2 is SVGAGI in the germline V gene (reference sequence). This CDR3 reads CASRSRDNSYEQYF.

The chain couples TRBV5-1 to TRBJ2-3. Germline-derived CDR1 and CDR2 are SGHRS and YFSETQ. The CDR3 covers 15 residues. This CDR3 is CASSWDRDNTDTQYF.

Here the CDR3 reads CSARDKGGDQPQHF. This chain connects TRBV20-1 to TRBJ1-5; lacking DNA, the TRBD1 call made by TCRdb goes unchecked. The CDR3 is 14 residues long. CDR1 DFQATT and CDR2 SNEGSKA come from the germline V gene (reference sequence).

The chain employs TRBV12-3 or TRBV12-4 and TRBJ1-3; with no DNA, the TCRdb D assignment of TRBD1 cannot be verified. This CDR3 is built from 15 residues. CDR3 region: CAISLRQFSGNTIYF.